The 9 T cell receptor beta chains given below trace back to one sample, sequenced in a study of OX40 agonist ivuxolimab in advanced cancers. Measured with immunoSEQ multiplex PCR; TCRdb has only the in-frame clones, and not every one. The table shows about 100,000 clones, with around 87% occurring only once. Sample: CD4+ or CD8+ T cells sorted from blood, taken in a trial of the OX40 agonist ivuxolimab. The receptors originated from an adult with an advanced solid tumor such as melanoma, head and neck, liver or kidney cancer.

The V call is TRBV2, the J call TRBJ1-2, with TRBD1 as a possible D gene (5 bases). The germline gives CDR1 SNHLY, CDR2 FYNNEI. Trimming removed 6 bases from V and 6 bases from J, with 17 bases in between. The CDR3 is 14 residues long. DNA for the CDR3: TGTGCCAGCAGGGGGACGCGGAATGCGGATGGCTACACCTTC. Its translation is CASRGTRNADGYTF.

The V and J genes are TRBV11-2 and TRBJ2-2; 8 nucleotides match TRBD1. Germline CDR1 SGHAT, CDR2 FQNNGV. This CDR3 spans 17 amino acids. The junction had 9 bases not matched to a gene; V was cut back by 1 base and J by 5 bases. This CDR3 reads CASSLGRGRGLTGELFF. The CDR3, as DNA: TGTGCCAGCAGCTTAGGACGGGGCAGGGGGCTGACCGGGGAGCTGTTTTTT.

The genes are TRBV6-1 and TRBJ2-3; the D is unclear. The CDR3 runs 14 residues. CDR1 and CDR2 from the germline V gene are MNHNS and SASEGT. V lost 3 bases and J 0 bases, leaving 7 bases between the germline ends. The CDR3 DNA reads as TGTGCCAGCAGTGAGACCATTAGCACAGATACGCAGTATTTT. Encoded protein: CASSETISTDTQYF.

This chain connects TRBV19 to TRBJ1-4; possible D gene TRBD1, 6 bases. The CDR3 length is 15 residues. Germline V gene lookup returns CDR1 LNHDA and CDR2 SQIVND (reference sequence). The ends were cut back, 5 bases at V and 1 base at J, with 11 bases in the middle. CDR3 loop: CASSWGLGTNEKLFF. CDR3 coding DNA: TGTGCCAGTAGTTGGGGGCTCGGAACTAATGAAAAACTGTTTTTT.

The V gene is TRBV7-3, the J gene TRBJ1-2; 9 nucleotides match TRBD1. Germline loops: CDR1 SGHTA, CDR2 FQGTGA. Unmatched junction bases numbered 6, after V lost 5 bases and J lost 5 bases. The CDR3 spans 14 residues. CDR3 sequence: CASSRGQGDYGYTF. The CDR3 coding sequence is TGTGCCAGCAGCCGGGGACAGGGCGATTATGGCTACACCTTC.

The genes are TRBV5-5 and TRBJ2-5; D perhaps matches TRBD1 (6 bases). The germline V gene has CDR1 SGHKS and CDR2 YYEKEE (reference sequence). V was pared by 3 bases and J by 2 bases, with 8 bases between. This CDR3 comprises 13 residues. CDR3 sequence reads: CASSSQGQETQYF. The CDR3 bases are TGTGCCAGCAGCTCACAGGGACAAGAGACCCAGTACTTC.

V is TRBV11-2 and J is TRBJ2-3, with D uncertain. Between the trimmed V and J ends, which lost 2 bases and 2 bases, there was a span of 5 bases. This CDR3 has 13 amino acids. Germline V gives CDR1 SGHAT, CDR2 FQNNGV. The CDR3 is CASSLTHTDTQYF. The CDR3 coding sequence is TGTGCCAGCAGCTTAACACACACAGATACGCAGTATTTT.

This CDR3 reads CSVRRRPKAGSVYGYTF. Written as DNA, the CDR3 is TGCAGCGTTCGTAGGCGCCCCAAGGCCGGATCAGTCTATGGCTACACCTTC. V is TRBV29-1 and J is TRBJ1-2, with D unresolved. Trimming left V 5 bases short and J 4 bases short, with 26 bases between. There are 17 residues in the CDR3. Germline lookup yields CDR1 SQVTM and CDR2 ANQGSEA.

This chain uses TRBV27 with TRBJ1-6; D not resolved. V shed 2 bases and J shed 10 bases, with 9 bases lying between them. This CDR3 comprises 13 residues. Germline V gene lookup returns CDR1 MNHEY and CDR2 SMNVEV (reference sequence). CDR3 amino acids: CASSLRVRSPLHF. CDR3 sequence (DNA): TGTGCCAGCAGTTTACGGGTTAGGTCACCCCTCCACTTT.